A selection of T cell receptor beta chains follows, all from one sample in a study of T-cell reconstitution after alpha-beta-depleted transplantation in children. Using its own MiXCR run on the PCR reads, TCRdb lists one record per CDR3 protein. The sample carries about 350,000 distinct CDR3 sequences, roughly 17% recorded once. The source was PBMCs, mostly from graft donor cells, collected 360 days after TCRalphabeta/CD19-depleted stem cell transplant. Receptors were obtained from a male patient aged 2-10 years who had a stem cell transplant for acute lymphoblastic leukemia, so the T cells may come from the graft donor. CDR3s include the opening cysteine and the closing phenylalanine or tryptophan. The D gene is left open where the match is weak. For some rows the clone size is stated as once, few or many, or as a class when expanded; others skip it.

v_gene,j_gene,abundance,d_gene,CDR3aa,CDR3nt
TRBV27,TRBJ1-3,NA,NA,CASSLLGGPGNTIYF,TGTGCCAGCAGTTTACTAGGAGGGCCTGGAAACACCATATATTTT
TRBV12-3/TRBV12-4,TRBJ2-5,few,NA,CASTRGGELASQYF,TGTGCCAGCACCAGGGGAGGGGAGCTAGCGTCCCAGTACTTC
TRBV12-3/TRBV12-4,TRBJ2-3,NA,NA,CASSNRVQDTDTQYF,TGTGCCAGCAGTAACAGGGTCCAAGACACAGATACGCAGTATTTT
TRBV7-3,TRBJ2-1,many,TRBD2,CASSRLAGGTNEQFF,TGTGCCAGCAGCCGTCTAGCGGGAGGTACAAATGAGCAGTTCTTC
TRBV12-3/TRBV12-4,TRBJ1-6,few,TRBD1,CASSVRQGMNSPLHF,TGTGCCAGCAGCGTAAGACAGGGGATGAATTCACCCCTCCACTTT
TRBV20-1,TRBJ2-6,few,NA,CSARPAGANVLTF,TGCAGTGCTAGACCGGCCGGGGCCAACGTCCTGACTTTC
TRBV7-9,TRBJ2-7,few,NA,CASSPLTATYEQYF,TGTGCCAGCAGCCCCTTGACCGCTACCTACGAGCAGTACTTC
TRBV7-8,TRBJ1-5,many,NA,CASSPGGRGNQPQHF,TGTGCCAGCAGCCCCGGAGGAAGGGGCAATCAGCCCCAGCATTTT
TRBV28,TRBJ2-5,NA,TRBD2,CASSFWGGLAGTQETQYF,TGTGCCAGCAGTTTTTGGGGGGGGCTAGCGGGAACCCAAGAGACCCAGTACTTC
TRBV28,TRBJ2-5,many,TRBD2,CASSFGLAGVYQETQYF,TGTGCCAGCAGTTTTGGACTAGCGGGAGTGTATCAAGAGACCCAGTACTTC
TRBV4-2,TRBJ2-1,NA,NA,CASSQAGYSYNEQFF,TGTGCCAGCAGCCAAGCGGGATATTCCTACAATGAGCAGTTCTTC
TRBV4-3,TRBJ1-5,NA,NA,CASSQDRDINQPQHF,TGCGCCAGCAGCCAAGACCGGGACATAAATCAGCCCCAGCATTTT
TRBV2,TRBJ2-1,NA,NA,CASSVQAGYNEQFF,TGTGCCAGCAGTGTTCAGGCAGGCTACAATGAGCAGTTCTTC
TRBV30,TRBJ1-2,few,NA,CAWAPGTGRNTF,NA
TRBV4-1,TRBJ1-2,NA,NA,CASSQHTYGYTF,TGCGCCAGCAGCCAGCACACCTATGGCTACACCTTC
TRBV9,TRBJ2-7,few,NA,CASSVTGRGYEQYF,TGTGCCAGCAGCGTTACAGGGAGGGGGTACGAGCAGTACTTC
TRBV9,TRBJ2-7,NA,NA,CASSADDSRLSYEQYF,TGTGCCAGCAGCGCAGACGACAGTCGACTCTCCTACGAGCAGTACTTC
TRBV10-3,TRBJ2-1,NA,TRBD2,CAISELATSGRALHYNEQFF,TGTGCCATCAGTGAGTTGGCGACTAGCGGGAGGGCCCTCCATTACAATGAGCAGTTCTTC
TRBV7-8,TRBJ2-5,NA,NA,CASSFPLGETQYF,TGTGCCAGCAGCTTTCCGTTGGGGGAGACCCAGTACTTC
TRBV28,TRBJ1-4,few,NA,CASNPGRDTWKLFF,TGTGCCAGCAACCCGGGACGGGATACGTGGAAACTGTTTTTT
TRBV12-3/TRBV12-4,TRBJ2-1,NA,TRBD2,CASSVSGRIYNEQFF,TGTGCCAGCAGTGTTAGCGGGAGGATATACAATGAGCAGTTCTTC
TRBV28,TRBJ1-2,many,NA,CASSIGGGYGYTF,TGTGCCAGCAGTATAGGGGGGGGCTATGGCTACACCTTC
TRBV7-3,TRBJ2-7,few,TRBD2,CASSPSGLAGSEQYF,TGTGCCAGCAGCCCCTCCGGACTAGCTGGATCCGAGCAGTACTTC
TRBV7-9,TRBJ1-1,few,NA,CASSLVMNTEAFF,TGTGCCAGCAGCTTGGTTATGAACACTGAAGCTTTCTTT
TRBV5-5,TRBJ2-3,few,NA,CASSLSSKGTDTQYF,TGTGCCAGCAGCTTGAGTTCAAAGGGCACAGATACGCAGTATTTT
TRBV27,TRBJ2-7,NA,NA,CASSSSARLATSYEQYF,TGTGCCAGCTCTTCGAGCGCGCGGCTAGCGACCTCCTACGAGCAGTACTTC
TRBV7-6,TRBJ2-5,NA,TRBD2,CASSPREGRGETQYF,TGTGCCAGCAGCCCGCGGGAGGGCAGAGGAGAGACCCAGTACTTC
TRBV20-1,TRBJ2-3,few,NA,CSASLPGGTDTQYF,TGCAGTGCTAGTCTTCCGGGCGGTACAGATACGCAGTATTTT
TRBV12-3/TRBV12-4,TRBJ2-7,many,TRBD2,CASSHRLAGVSGYEQYF,TGTGCCAGCAGTCACAGGTTAGCGGGAGTGAGTGGCTACGAGCAGTACTTC
TRBV30,TRBJ2-3,NA,TRBD2,CAWSRPGLAGDTQYF,TGTGCCTGGAGTCGTCCGGGACTAGCGGGAGATACGCAGTATTTT
TRBV4-2,TRBJ1-5,NA,NA,CASSQDKAGASNQPQHF,TGTGCCAGCAGCCAAGATAAGGCAGGGGCAAGCAATCAGCCCCAGCATTTT
TRBV5-8,TRBJ1-6,NA,NA,CASSFRLNNSPLHF,TGTGCCAGCAGCTTCAGGCTGAATAATTCACCCCTCCACTTT
TRBV12-3/TRBV12-4,TRBJ2-2,NA,NA,CASSSSGGRATGELFF,TGTGCCAGCAGTTCCTCCGGGGGACGGGCCACCGGGGAGCTGTTTTTT
TRBV6-5,TRBJ2-7,once,NA,CASSYFQGSDWEQYF,TGTGCCAGCAGTTACTTCCAGGGGTCAGATTGGGAGCAGTACTTC
TRBV5-1,TRBJ1-2,many,NA,CASSTGQGNYGYTF,TGCGCCAGCAGCACGGGACAAGGGAACTATGGCTACACCTTC
TRBV28,TRBJ1-2,NA,TRBD1,CASSLRDSYTLNYGYTF,TGTGCCAGCAGTTTGAGGGACAGCTACACCCTTAACTATGGCTACACCTTC
TRBV4-3,TRBJ2-7,few,NA,CASSQDGQGYEQYF,TGCGCCAGCAGCCAAGACGGTCAAGGGTACGAGCAGTACTTC
TRBV9,TRBJ2-7,few,TRBD1,CASSKTGVGSYEQYF,TGTGCCAGCAGCAAGACAGGGGTAGGTTCCTACGAGCAGTACTTC
TRBV25-1,TRBJ2-2,NA,NA,CASSEYFDPTGELFF,TGTGCCAGCAGTGAATATTTCGACCCGACCGGGGAGCTGTTTTTT
TRBV7-2,TRBJ1-6,few,NA,CASSLQGGQGSPLHF,TGTGCCAGCAGCTTACAGGGAGGGCAGGGTTCACCCCTCCACTTT
TRBV6-2/TRBV6-3,TRBJ1-1,few,NA,CASSYPTGAEAFF,TGTGCCAGCAGTTACCCGACAGGCGCTGAAGCTTTCTTT
TRBV6-4,TRBJ2-7,NA,NA,CASSVPDYEQYF,TGTGCCAGCAGTGTCCCCGACTACGAGCAGTACTTC
TRBV20-1,TRBJ2-3,many,NA,CSAIGYRSREDTQYF,TGCAGTGCTATAGGCTACCGGAGCCGGGAAGATACGCAGTATTTT